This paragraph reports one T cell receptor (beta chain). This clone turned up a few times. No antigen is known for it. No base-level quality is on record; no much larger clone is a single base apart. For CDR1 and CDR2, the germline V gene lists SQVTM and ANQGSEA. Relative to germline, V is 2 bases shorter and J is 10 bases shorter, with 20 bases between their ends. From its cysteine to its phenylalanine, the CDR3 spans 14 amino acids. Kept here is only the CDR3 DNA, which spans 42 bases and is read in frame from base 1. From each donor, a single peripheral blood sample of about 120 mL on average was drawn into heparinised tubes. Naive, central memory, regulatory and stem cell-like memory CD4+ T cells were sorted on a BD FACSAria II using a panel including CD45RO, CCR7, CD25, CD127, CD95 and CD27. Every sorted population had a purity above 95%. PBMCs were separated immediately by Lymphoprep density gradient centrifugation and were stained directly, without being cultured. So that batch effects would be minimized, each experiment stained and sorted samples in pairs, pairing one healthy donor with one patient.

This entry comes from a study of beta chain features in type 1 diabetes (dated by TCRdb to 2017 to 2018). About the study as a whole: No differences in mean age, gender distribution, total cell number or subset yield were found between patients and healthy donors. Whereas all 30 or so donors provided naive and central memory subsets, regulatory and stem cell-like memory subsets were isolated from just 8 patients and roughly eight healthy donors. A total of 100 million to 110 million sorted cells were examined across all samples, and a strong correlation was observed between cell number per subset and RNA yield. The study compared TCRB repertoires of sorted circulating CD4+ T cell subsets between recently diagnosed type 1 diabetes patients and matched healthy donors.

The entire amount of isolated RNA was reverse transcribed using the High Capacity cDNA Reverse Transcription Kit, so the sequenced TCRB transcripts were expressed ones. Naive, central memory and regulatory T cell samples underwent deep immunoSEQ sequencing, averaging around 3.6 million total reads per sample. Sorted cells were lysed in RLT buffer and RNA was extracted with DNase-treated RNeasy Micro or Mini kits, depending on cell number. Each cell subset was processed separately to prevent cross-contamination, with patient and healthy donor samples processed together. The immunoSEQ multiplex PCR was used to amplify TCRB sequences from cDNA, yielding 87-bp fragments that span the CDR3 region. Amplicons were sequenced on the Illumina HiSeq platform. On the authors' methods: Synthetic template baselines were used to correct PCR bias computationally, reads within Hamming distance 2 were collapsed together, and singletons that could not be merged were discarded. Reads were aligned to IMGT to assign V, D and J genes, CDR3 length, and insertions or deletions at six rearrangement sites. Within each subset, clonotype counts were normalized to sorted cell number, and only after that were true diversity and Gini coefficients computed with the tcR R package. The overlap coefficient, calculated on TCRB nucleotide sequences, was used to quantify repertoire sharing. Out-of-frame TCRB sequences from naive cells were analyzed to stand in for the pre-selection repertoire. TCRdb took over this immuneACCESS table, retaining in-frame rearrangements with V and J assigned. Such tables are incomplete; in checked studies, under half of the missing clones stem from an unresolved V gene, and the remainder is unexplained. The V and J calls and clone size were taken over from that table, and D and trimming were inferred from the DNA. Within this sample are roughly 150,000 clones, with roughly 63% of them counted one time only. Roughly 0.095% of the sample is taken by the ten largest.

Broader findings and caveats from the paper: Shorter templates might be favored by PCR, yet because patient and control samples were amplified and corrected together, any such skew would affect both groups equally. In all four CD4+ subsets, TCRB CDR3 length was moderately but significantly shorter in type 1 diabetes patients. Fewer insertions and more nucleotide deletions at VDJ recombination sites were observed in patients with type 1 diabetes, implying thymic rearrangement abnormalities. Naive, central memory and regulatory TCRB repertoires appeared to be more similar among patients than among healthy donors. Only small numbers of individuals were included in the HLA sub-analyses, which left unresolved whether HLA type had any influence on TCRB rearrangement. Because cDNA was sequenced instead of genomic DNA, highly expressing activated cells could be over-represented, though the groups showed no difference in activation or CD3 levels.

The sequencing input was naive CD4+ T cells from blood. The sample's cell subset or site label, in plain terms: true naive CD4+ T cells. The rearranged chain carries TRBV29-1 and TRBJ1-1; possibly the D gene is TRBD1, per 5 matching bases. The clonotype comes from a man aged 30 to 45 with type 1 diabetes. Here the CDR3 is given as CSVELGVGTSRAFF. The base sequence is TGCAGCGTTGAATTAGGGGTCGGTACCTCTAGAGCTTTCTTT. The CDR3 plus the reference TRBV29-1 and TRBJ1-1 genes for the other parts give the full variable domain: SAVISQKPSRDICQRGTSLTIQCQVDSQVTMMFWYRQQPGQSLTLIATANQGSEATYESGFVIDKFPISRPNLTFSTLTVSNMSPEDSSIYLCSVELGVGTSRAFFGQGTRLTVV.